One sample yielded the 12 T cell receptor beta chains listed below, sequenced in a study of OX40 agonist ivuxolimab in advanced cancers. The assay was immunoSEQ multiplex PCR, and TCRdb's table has in-frame clones only and misses some. The sample comprises 20,000 to 25,000 clones, under 85% of which are singletons, and more than 6.5% rests with the top ten. The source material was CD4+ or CD8+ T cells sorted from blood, sampled in a trial of the OX40 agonist ivuxolimab. Receptors were obtained from an adult with an advanced solid tumor such as melanoma, head and neck, liver or kidney cancer.

This clone appeared a few times. The chain recombines TRBV7-6 with TRBJ2-2; no clear D gene. CDR1 and CDR2 (germline): SGHVS, FNYEAQ. The CDR3 extends over 13 amino acids. V shed 1 base and J shed 5 bases, with 5 bases lying between them. The CDR3 protein is CASSLGGTGELFF. In nucleotides, the CDR3 is TGTGCCAGCAGCTTAGGTGGAACCGGGGAGCTGTTTTTT. The full variable domain, with the rest looked up from reference TRBV7-6 and TRBJ2-2, is GAGVSQSPRYKVTKRGQDVALRCDPISGHVSLYWYRQALGQGPEFLTYFNYEAQQDKSGLPNDRFSAERPEGSISTLTIQRTEQRDSAMYRCASSLGGTGELFFGEGSRLTVL.

The chain employs TRBV7-9 and TRBJ1-4; tentative D call: TRBD1 (5 bases). From germline, CDR1 is SEHNR and CDR2 FQNEAQ (reference sequence). V lost 4 bases and J 8 bases, leaving 20 bases between the germline ends. The CDR3 is made up of 16 amino acids. The CDR3: CASSSGLSRPLEKLFF. The DNA of the CDR3 is TGTGCCAGCAGCTCGGGACTATCGCGTCCGTTGGAAAAACTGTTTTTT.

The chain carries TRBV18 and TRBJ2-7; TRBD1 matches at 7 bases. J gave up 4 bases and V 5 bases, and 14 bases lay outside the gene matches. The germline V gene encodes CDR1 KGHSH and CDR2 LQKENI. CDR3 length: 16 amino acids. For the CDR3, the DNA is TGTGCCAGCTCAGCCGCGTTTGGACAGGCACATTACGAGCAGTACTTC. It codes for CASSAAFGQAHYEQYF.

The CDR3 DNA reads as TGTGCCAGCAGCTCCGGGACAGGGTGGTCTTATACGCAGTATTTT. Its protein is CASSSGTGWSYTQYF. The chain combines TRBV7-7 with TRBJ2-3, with 9 bases identical to TRBD1. With V trimmed by 4 bases and J by 7 bases, 9 bases remained unmatched. The CDR3 runs to 15 residues. Germline V CDR1 and CDR2: SSHAT, FNYEAQ (reference sequence).

This chain connects TRBV5-1 to TRBJ2-7; 7 bases are shared with TRBD1. The trim removed 4 bases at V and 4 bases at J, leaving 5 bases unmatched. Germline CDR1 SGHRS, CDR2 YFSETQ. The CDR3 length is 13 residues. CDR3 in DNA: TGCGCCAGCAGCCCCCTACAGGGGTACGAGCAGTACTTC. Amino acids: CASSPLQGYEQYF. Drawing the rest from reference TRBV5-1 and TRBJ2-7, the complete variable domain is KAGVTQTPRYLIKTRGQQVTLSCSPISGHRSVSWYQQTPGQGLQFLFEYFSETQRNKGNFPGRFSGRQFSNSRSEMNVSTLELGDSALYLCASSPLQGYEQYFGPGTRLTVT.

The rearrangement joins TRBV5-5 to TRBJ2-7; 7 bases match TRBD1. Unmatched junction bases numbered 2, after V lost 3 bases and J lost 2 bases. The length of the CDR3 is 13 residues. CDR1 and CDR2 from the germline V gene are SGHKS and YYEKEE (reference sequence). The CDR3 region has the DNA TGTGCCAGCAGCTGGGACAGCCCCTACGAGCAGTACTTC. This encodes CASSWDSPYEQYF.

This clone was found a few times. The identical CDR3 is also encoded by other nucleotide sequences in the sample. The rearrangement uses TRBV4-2 and TRBJ2-3; TRBD2 matches 12 bases. Germline V gene lookup returns CDR1 LGHNA and CDR2 YNFKEQ. V trimming: 0 bases; J trimming: 3 bases; junction bases outside the gene matches: 1. This CDR3 is 16 amino acids long. CDR3 nucleotides: TGTGCCAGCAGCCAAGATCTAGCGGGGGGGACAGATACGCAGTATTTT. Translating gives CASSQDLAGGTDTQYF.

The V and J genes are TRBV2 and TRBJ2-3; TRBD1 matches 9 bases. Germline V lookup: CDR1 SNHLY, CDR2 FYNNEI. This CDR3 has 16 amino acids. J was trimmed by 5 bases and V by 7 bases; bases with no gene match: 13. DNA of the CDR3: TGTGCCAGCATAGGGTCGAGGGACAGGGCGGGAGATACGCAGTATTTT. Protein product: CASIGSRDRAGDTQYF.

The table lists this clone with a few counts. The chain joins TRBV29-1 to TRBJ1-1; no reliable D call. The CDR3 is 11 residues long. Germline V gene sequence: CDR1 SQVTM, CDR2 ANQGSEA. V was clipped by 4 bases and J by 1 base, with 4 bases between them. For the CDR3, the DNA is TGCAGCGTTGGTAGGAACACTGAAGCTTTCTTT. It encodes CSVGRNTEAFF.

CDR3 nucleotide sequence: TGCGCCAGCAGCCAAGATGAATTACTGAACTATGGCTACACCTTC. Its protein is CASSQDELLNYGYTF. This rearrangement joins TRBV4-1 to TRBJ1-2, with D hard to call. The CDR3 covers 15 residues. Per germline, CDR1 MGHRA and CDR2 YSYEKL. Trimming removed 0 bases from V and 2 bases from J, with 10 bases in between.

The CDR3: CASSVISGTDTQYF. The CDR3 nucleotides are TGTGCCAGCAGCGTAATTTCGGGGACAGATACGCAGTATTTT. J is TRBJ2-3 and V is TRBV7-8, with TRBD2 as a possible D gene (5 bases). This CDR3 spans 14 amino acids. Deletions cut 5 bases from V and 3 bases from J, with 12 bases between. Germline V CDR1 and CDR2: SGHVS, FQNEAQ.

This clone has just a few counts. The chain has TRBV5-6 and TRBJ1-1; 7 nucleotides agree with TRBD1. This CDR3 contains 14 residues. Germline values: CDR1 SGHDT, CDR2 YYEEEE. Trimming removed 3 bases from V and 4 bases from J; junction bases left unmatched: 6. The CDR3: CASSYDREGTEAFF. CDR3 nucleotides: TGTGCCAGCAGCTACGACAGGGAGGGCACTGAAGCTTTCTTT.